Below, 15 T cell receptor beta chains from the same sample are listed, as sequenced in a study of blood T cell repertoires in COVID-19. The method was immunoSEQ multiplex PCR; TCRdb's version includes in-frame clones alone and lacks a portion of them. The table records roughly 210,000 clones, around 89% of them present only once. The source material was peripheral blood. The receptors originated from a man in his 70s with acute or convalescent COVID-19.

V gene TRBV4-1 combines with J gene TRBJ2-1, with 16 bases lining up with TRBD2. CDR1 and CDR2 from the germline V gene are MGHRA and YSYEKL. J lost 5 bases, V lost 0 bases, and 7 bases had no gene match. There are 19 residues in the CDR3. CDR3 coding DNA: TGCGCCAGCAGCCAAGATCGAGGGACTAGCGGGAGGGCGGACAATGAGCAGTTCTTC. Amino acids: CASSQDRGTSGRADNEQFF.

The rearrangement uses TRBV4-2 and TRBJ2-3; 8 nucleotides match TRBD2. Germline V gene data show CDR1 as LGHNA and CDR2 as YNFKEQ. CDR3 length: 17 residues. V dropped 0 bases and J dropped 5; count of bases not matched to a gene: 10. CDR3 nucleotide sequence: TGTGCCAGCAGCCAAGAAGCGAGCGGGAGATTAAGAGATACGCAGTATTTT. Translating it yields CASSQEASGRLRDTQYF.

The rearrangement links TRBV9 to TRBJ2-2, with D hard to call. Trimming removed 3 bases from V and 6 bases from J, with 12 bases in between. The CDR3 loop spans 14 amino acids. Germline assignment: CDR1 SGDLS and CDR2 YYNGEE. CDR3 region: CASSEPFEAGELFF. The CDR3 DNA is TGTGCCAGCAGCGAGCCCTTTGAAGCCGGGGAGCTGTTTTTT.

V is TRBV6-5 and J is TRBJ1-5; D call uncertain. Germline V gene sequence: CDR1 MNHEY, CDR2 SVGAGI. Deletions cut 2 bases from V and 4 bases from J, with 6 bases between. This CDR3 has 13 residues. The CDR3 bases are TGTGCCAGCAGTTACGGTCTAAATCAGCCCCAGCATTTT. This codes for CASSYGLNQPQHF.

The chain couples TRBV2 to TRBJ2-5, with 7 positions matching TRBD2. This CDR3 contains 14 residues. Germline trimming cut 3 bases from V and 5 bases from J; bases unmatched to any gene: 6. In germline, CDR1 is SNHLY, CDR2 FYNNEI. Written as DNA, the CDR3 is TGTGCCAGCAGTGAGGCGGGAGTCAGGGAGACCCAGTACTTC. It translates to CASSEAGVRETQYF.

The V gene is TRBV3-1 (or the pseudogene TRBV3-2), the J gene TRBJ2-1; D is uncertain. Trimming removed 1 base at V and 3 bases at J, with 13 bases between. The CDR3 is 16 amino acids. The V gene's germline CDR1 is LGHDT and CDR2 YNNKEL (reference sequence). The CDR3 loop reads CASSQVRTGRYNEQFF. The DNA of the CDR3 is TGTGCCAGCAGCCAAGTACGTACGGGTCGCTACAATGAGCAGTTCTTC.

The J gene is TRBJ2-3, the V gene TRBV7-8; 12 bases fit TRBD2. V was clipped by 4 bases and J by 2 bases; unmatched bases: 4. This CDR3 contains 16 residues. Germline CDR1 SGHVS, CDR2 FQNEAQ. CDR3 bases: TGTGCCAGCAGCTCCCGGACTAGCGGGGTCACAGATACGCAGTATTTT. Its protein is CASSSRTSGVTDTQYF.

This rearrangement joins TRBV27 to TRBJ2-1; D possibly corresponds to TRBD1 (6 bases). The length of the CDR3 is 13 residues. Between the trimmed V and J ends, which lost 5 bases and 10 bases, there was a span of 15 bases. Germline V gives CDR1 MNHEY, CDR2 SMNVEV (reference sequence). This CDR3 reads CASSLTADSEQFF. As DNA, the CDR3 is TGTGCCAGCAGTCTGACTGCGGACAGCGAGCAGTTCTTC.

This clone was counted a single time. The gene calls are TRBV15 and TRBJ1-3; D ambiguous. Germline CDR1 LNHNV, CDR2 YYDKDF (reference sequence). Trimming removed 0 bases from V and 0 bases from J, with 9 bases in between. The CDR3 is 16 residues long. CDR3 DNA: TGTGCCACCAGCAGAGATGAGGCCGGCTCTGGAAACACCATATATTTT. It is translated as CATSRDEAGSGNTIYF. Based on the CDR3 plus reference TRBV15 and TRBJ1-3, the full variable domain is DAMVIQNPRYQVTQFGKPVTLSCSQTLNHNVMYWYQQKSSQAPKLLFHYYDKDFNNEADTPDNFQSRRPNTSFCFLDIRSPGLGDTAMYLCATSRDEAGSGNTIYFGEGSWLTVV.

V and J are TRBV11-3 and TRBJ2-1; perhaps TRBD1 as D (6 bases). The germline gives CDR1 SGHNT, CDR2 YENEEA. Trimming stripped 0 bases from V and 6 bases from J, with 9 bases between. The CDR3 length is 14 residues. CDR3 loop: CASSLDQGGNEQFF. CDR3 nucleotides: TGTGCCAGCAGCTTAGATCAAGGGGGCAATGAGCAGTTCTTC.

This clone was recorded a few times. The chain couples TRBV19 to TRBJ2-1, with 13 bases identical to TRBD2. V lost 6 bases, J lost 8 bases, and 7 bases stayed unmatched. This CDR3 comprises 15 residues. Germline lookup yields CDR1 LNHDA and CDR2 SQIVND (reference sequence). The CDR3 reads CASRGLAGAIDEQFF. The CDR3 DNA reads TGTGCCAGTAGAGGACTAGCGGGAGCAATCGATGAGCAGTTCTTC. Full variable domain (outside the CDR3, taken from reference TRBV19 and TRBJ2-1): DGGITQSPKYLFRKEGQNVTLSCEQNLNHDAMYWYRQDPGQGLRLIYYSQIVNDFQKGDIAEGYSVSREKKESFPLTVTSAQKNPTAFYLCASRGLAGAIDEQFFGPGTRLTVL.

This clone was counted a single time. This chain joins TRBV3-1 (or the pseudogene TRBV3-2) and TRBJ2-3; D unclear. This CDR3 comprises 16 residues. V was cut by 4 bases and J by 0 bases, with 14 bases left in between. Per the germline V gene, CDR1 is LGHDT and CDR2 is YNNKEL (reference sequence). Here the CDR3 DNA reads TGTGCCAGCAGCCCCCGCGGAGCCCGCAGCACAGATACGCAGTATTTT. The encoded protein is CASSPRGARSTDTQYF.

V is TRBV15 and J is TRBJ1-1; TRBD1 matches at 8 bases. V trimming: 3 bases; J trimming: 4 bases; junction bases outside the gene matches: 4. Germline CDR1 LNHNV, CDR2 YYDKDF (reference sequence). The CDR3 contains 14 residues. In DNA, the CDR3 is TGTGCCACCAGCAGCTATACAGGGGGCACTGAAGCTTTCTTT. This translates into CATSSYTGGTEAFF.

This chain uses TRBV28 with TRBJ2-7; possible D gene TRBD1, 5 bases. Trimming pared 3 bases from V and 5 bases from J, leaving 14 bases between. Germline lookup yields CDR1 MDHEN and CDR2 SYDVKM. The CDR3 sequence is 14 residues long. Written as DNA, the CDR3 is TGTGCCAGCAGTTTTTCAGGGTTTAGCAACGAGCAGTACTTC. Residues: CASSFSGFSNEQYF.

DNA for the CDR3: TGTGCCAGCAGCGTAGGGGGGACAGGTATTGAGTCACCCCTCCACTTT. It specifies CASSVGGTGIESPLHF. The chain links TRBV9 to TRBJ1-6, with 8 positions matching TRBD1. There are 16 residues in the CDR3. Trimming removed 0 bases from V and 10 bases from J; junction bases left unmatched: 9. Germline V gene lookup returns CDR1 SGDLS and CDR2 YYNGEE.